This TCR beta chain stems from a study of blood T cell repertoires in COVID-19. The assay was immunoSEQ multiplex PCR, and TCRdb's table has in-frame clones only and misses some. Of about 140,000 clones in the sample, just over 85% were seen once. The TCR sequence derives from a woman aged 55-69 years with acute or convalescent COVID-19. The sample taken for sequencing was peripheral blood.

In DNA form, the CDR3 reads TGTGCCAGCAGTTTAGGGGCGGGGATAAGCTCCTACAATGAGCAGTTCTTC. It codes for CASSLGAGISSYNEQFF. V is TRBV28 and J is TRBJ2-1; perhaps TRBD2 as D (6 bases). Germline V gives CDR1 MDHEN, CDR2 SYDVKM. V dropped 2 bases and J dropped 0 bases, with 14 bases sitting between them. This CDR3 has 17 amino acids.